A selection of T cell receptor beta chains follows, all from one sample in a study of CD8 T cells in Susac syndrome. One entry per CDR3 protein, called by TCRdb with MiXCR from the immunoSEQ multiplex PCR reads. The table lists some 300,000 distinct CDR3 sequences, 85% of them singletons. The sequenced material came from CD8+ T cells from PBMCs. The receptors were gathered from a human donor with multiple sclerosis. Each CDR3 is given with its conserved first and last residue. A D gene is named only where the DNA matches it firmly. For some rows the clone size is stated as once, few or many, or as a class when expanded; others skip it.

CDR3aa: CASSQVAGARGEQFF; CDR3nt: TGTGCCAGCAGCCAAGTGGCGGGAGCGCGGGGTGAGCAGTTCTTC; d_gene: TRBD2; abundance: once; v_gene: TRBV3-1; j_gene: TRBJ2-1
CDR3aa: CSANVFEVSGRADEQFF; CDR3nt: TGCAGTGCTAACGTTTTCGAGGTTAGCGGGAGGGCCGATGAGCAGTTCTTC; d_gene: TRBD2; abundance: -; v_gene: TRBV20-1; j_gene: TRBJ2-1
CDR3aa: CASSLGGGADGYTF; CDR3nt: TGTGCCAGCAGCTTGGGCGGCGGGGCCGATGGCTACACCTTC; d_gene: -; abundance: -; v_gene: TRBV7-9; j_gene: TRBJ1-2
CDR3aa: CASSSPQGLTAGELFF; CDR3nt: TGTGCCAGCAGCTCTCCCCAGGGCCTTACAGCCGGGGAGCTGTTTTTT; d_gene: -; abundance: -; v_gene: TRBV7-9; j_gene: TRBJ2-2
CDR3aa: CASSPSSGEVGNEQYF; CDR3nt: TGTGCCAGCAGCCCTTCCAGCGGTGAGGTAGGGAACGAGCAGTACTTC; d_gene: -; abundance: -; v_gene: TRBV27; j_gene: TRBJ2-7
CDR3aa: CSVGEGGWTGELFF; CDR3nt: TGCAGCGTTGGTGAGGGAGGATGGACCGGGGAGCTGTTTTTT; d_gene: -; abundance: -; v_gene: TRBV29-1; j_gene: TRBJ2-2
CDR3aa: CASSPGGLAKADTQYF; CDR3nt: TGTGCCAGCAGTCCGGGGGGACTAGCGAAGGCAGATACGCAGTATTTT; d_gene: TRBD2; abundance: once; v_gene: TRBV28; j_gene: TRBJ2-3
CDR3aa: CASQETGSPRGNTIYF; CDR3nt: TGTGCCAGCCAAGAGACAGGGTCGCCTCGGGGAAACACCATATATTTT; d_gene: TRBD1; abundance: -; v_gene: TRBV3-1; j_gene: TRBJ1-3
CDR3aa: CASSQEGMAPSYEQYF; CDR3nt: TGTGCCAGCAGCCAAGAGGGTATGGCCCCCAGCTACGAGCAGTACTTC; d_gene: -; abundance: -; v_gene: TRBV4-2; j_gene: TRBJ2-7
CDR3aa: CASSHAGLEFF; CDR3nt: TGTGCCAGCAGTCATGCGGGACTAGAGTTCTTC; d_gene: TRBD2; abundance: -; v_gene: TRBV6-5; j_gene: TRBJ2-1
CDR3aa: CASSFQGIEQYF; CDR3nt: TGTGCCAGCAGTTTCCAGGGGATCGAGCAGTACTTC; d_gene: -; abundance: -; v_gene: TRBV12-3/TRBV12-4; j_gene: TRBJ2-7
CDR3aa: CAWSVGRELFF; CDR3nt: TGTGCCTGGAGTGTGGGACGGGAGTTGTTTTTT; d_gene: -; abundance: -; v_gene: TRBV30; j_gene: TRBJ2-2
CDR3aa: CASSITIAGASDTQYF; CDR3nt: TGTGCCAGCAGCATCACAATAGCGGGAGCTTCAGATACGCAGTATTTT; d_gene: TRBD2; abundance: -; v_gene: TRBV5-4; j_gene: TRBJ2-3
CDR3aa: CASSGTGSFETQYF; CDR3nt: TGTGCCAGCAGCGGGACAGGGAGTTTTGAGACCCAGTACTTC; d_gene: TRBD1; abundance: -; v_gene: TRBV7-9; j_gene: TRBJ2-5
CDR3aa: CAWGRDSNQPQHF; CDR3nt: TGTGCCTGGGGGAGGGATAGCAATCAGCCCCAGCATTTT; d_gene: -; abundance: -; v_gene: TRBV30; j_gene: TRBJ1-5
CDR3aa: CASSKLGHPEAFF; CDR3nt: TGTGCCAGCAGCAAGCTGGGACACCCTGAAGCTTTCTTT; d_gene: -; abundance: -; v_gene: TRBV7-9; j_gene: TRBJ1-1
CDR3aa: CASSGGAGEDQETQYF; CDR3nt: TGTGCCAGCAGCGGGGGAGCGGGAGAGGACCAAGAGACCCAGTACTTC; d_gene: TRBD2; abundance: -; v_gene: TRBV9; j_gene: TRBJ2-5
CDR3aa: CASSLGWGTGELFF; CDR3nt: TGTGCCAGCAGTTTGGGGTGGGGCACCGGGGAGCTGTTTTTT; d_gene: -; abundance: -; v_gene: TRBV28; j_gene: TRBJ2-2
CDR3aa: CSARDFQADSGAEDTQYF; CDR3nt: TGCAGTGCTAGAGATTTTCAAGCCGATAGCGGGGCTGAAGATACGCAGTATTTT; d_gene: TRBD2; abundance: -; v_gene: TRBV20-1; j_gene: TRBJ2-3
CDR3aa: CASSLGLAGSSYNEQFF; CDR3nt: TGTGCCAGCAGCTTGGGACTAGCGGGCAGCTCCTACAATGAGCAGTTCTTC; d_gene: TRBD2; abundance: -; v_gene: TRBV7-8; j_gene: TRBJ2-1
CDR3aa: CSARVLAGRTYEQYF; CDR3nt: TGCAGTGCTAGAGTCCTTGCAGGGAGGACCTACGAGCAGTACTTC; d_gene: -; abundance: -; v_gene: TRBV20-1; j_gene: TRBJ2-7
CDR3aa: CASSEGGFRYEQYF; CDR3nt: TGTGCCAGCAGTGAAGGGGGGTTTCGCTACGAGCAGTACTTC; d_gene: -; abundance: -; v_gene: TRBV6-1; j_gene: TRBJ2-7
CDR3aa: CASSVQGATDTQYF; CDR3nt: TGTGCCAGCAGCGTACAGGGGGCGACAGATACGCAGTATTTT; d_gene: TRBD1; abundance: -; v_gene: TRBV9; j_gene: TRBJ2-3
CDR3aa: CASPQGVSTDTQYF; CDR3nt: TGTGCCAGCCCCCAGGGGGTTAGCACAGATACGCAGTATTTT; d_gene: TRBD1; abundance: -; v_gene: TRBV2; j_gene: TRBJ2-3
CDR3aa: CASSRPELALAYNEQFF; CDR3nt: TGTGCCAGCAGTCGACCCGAACTAGCGCTCGCCTACAATGAGCAGTTCTTC; d_gene: TRBD2; abundance: -; v_gene: TRBV28; j_gene: TRBJ2-1
CDR3aa: CASRGGAADTQYF; CDR3nt: TGTGCCAGCCGGGGGGGGGCGGCAGATACGCAGTATTTT; d_gene: TRBD2; abundance: -; v_gene: TRBV6-5; j_gene: TRBJ2-3
CDR3aa: CASSVDPAGGRETQYF; CDR3nt: TGTGCCAGCAGCGTAGACCCAGCGGGAGGGCGGGAGACCCAGTACTTC; d_gene: TRBD2; abundance: -; v_gene: TRBV7-2; j_gene: TRBJ2-5
CDR3aa: CASRGTRGGEQFF; CDR3nt: TGTGCCAGCAGGGGCACTAGGGGCGGTGAGCAGTTCTTC; d_gene: -; abundance: -; v_gene: TRBV28; j_gene: TRBJ2-1
CDR3aa: CASRQQDPFSGNTIYF; CDR3nt: TGTGCCAGTCGACAACAGGATCCCTTCTCTGGAAACACCATATATTTT; d_gene: -; abundance: -; v_gene: TRBV6-1; j_gene: TRBJ1-3
CDR3aa: CASMGHVPYEQYF; CDR3nt: TGTGCCAGCATGGGACACGTGCCCTACGAGCAGTACTTC; d_gene: -; abundance: -; v_gene: TRBV6-2/TRBV6-3; j_gene: TRBJ2-7
CDR3aa: CASSVGRTATGEQYF; CDR3nt: TGTGCCAGCAGCGTAGGTAGAACCGCTACGGGCGAGCAGTACTTC; d_gene: -; abundance: -; v_gene: TRBV9; j_gene: TRBJ2-7